The present TCR beta chain was sequenced within a study of blood T cells in healthy people across ages. The wider study: Per two T cells, about one barcoded beta molecule was captured through template switching. Findings and limits, study-wide: PBMCs that were unsorted prevented a conclusive naive versus antigen-experienced comparison.

The authors ran a second PCR of about 7 to 12 cycles using a sample-barcoded 5' primer and a J-beta primer mix. MiXCR was run by TCRdb on the 5' RACE reads, yielding one entry per CDR3 protein. Counted here are approximately 830,000 distinct CDR3 sequences, about 59% occurring once; the ten biggest clones make up around a quarter. For this clonotype: The antigen is unknown.

With 3 bases removed from V and 0 bases from J, the gap between germline ends came to 14 bases. Germline loops: CDR1 SGHDN, CDR2 FVKESK. This CDR3 contains 17 residues. V is TRBV14 and J is TRBJ2-2; D not certain. The clonotype was recovered from a man under 40 in good health. The sequenced sample was blood. The CDR3 coding sequence is TGTGCCAGCAGCCATCCACCCTCATGGACGAACACCGGGGAGCTGTTTTTT. Its protein product is CASSHPPSWTNTGELFF.